This T cell receptor (beta chain) was profiled in a study of cytomegalovirus exposure and HLA in healthy donors. The PCR was carried out with 60 Vbeta primers and 13 Jbeta primers. Generated by immunoSEQ multiplex PCR, the TCRdb table keeps only in-frame clones and is missing some. The top ten hold roughly 1.7% of the sample, which has roughly 160,000 clones, 70% to 85% seen once. There are 15 residues in the CDR3. V lost 0 bases to trimming and J lost 4 bases, with 10 bases between them. Germline V CDR1 and CDR2: MNHEY, SVGAGI. This TCR derives from a woman aged 25 to 45 in good health and CMV-seronegative. The chain has TRBV6-5 and TRBJ1-3; D unresolved. Source material: PBMCs. CDR3 sequence reads: CASSYSRVPGNTIYF. The DNA for the CDR3 is TGTGCCAGCAGTTACTCACGGGTCCCAGGAAACACCATATATTTT.